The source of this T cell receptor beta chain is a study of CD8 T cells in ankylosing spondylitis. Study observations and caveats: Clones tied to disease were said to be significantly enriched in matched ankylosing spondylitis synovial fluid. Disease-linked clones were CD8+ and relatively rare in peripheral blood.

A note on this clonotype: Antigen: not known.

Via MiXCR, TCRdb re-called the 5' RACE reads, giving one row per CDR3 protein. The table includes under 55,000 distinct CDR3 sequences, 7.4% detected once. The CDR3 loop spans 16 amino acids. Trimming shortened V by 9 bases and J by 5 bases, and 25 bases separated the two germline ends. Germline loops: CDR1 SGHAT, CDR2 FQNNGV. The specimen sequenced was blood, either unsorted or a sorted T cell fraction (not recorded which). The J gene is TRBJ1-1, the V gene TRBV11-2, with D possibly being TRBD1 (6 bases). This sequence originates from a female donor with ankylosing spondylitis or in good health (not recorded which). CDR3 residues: CARSPLRTAKRTEAFF. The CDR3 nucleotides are TGTGCCAGGAGCCCGCTAAGGACAGCAAAAAGGACTGAAGCTTTCTTT.